The 25 T cell receptor beta chains below come from one sample, sequenced in a study of blood T cell repertoires in COVID-19. The data were produced by immunoSEQ multiplex PCR, yet TCRdb's version contains in-frame clones alone and is incomplete. The sample has about 81,000 clones, roughly 86% seen once. The sequenced sample was peripheral blood. These receptors all come from a human donor in a cohort sampled during active COVID-19.

The genes are TRBV7-9 and TRBJ1-5; D is uncertain. Between the trimmed V and J ends, which lost 1 base and 9 bases, there was a span of 7 bases. The CDR3 consists of 12 residues. CDR1 and CDR2 from the germline V gene are SEHNR and FQNEAQ (reference sequence). The CDR3 spells CASSLELSPQHF. CDR3 DNA: TGTGCCAGCAGCTTAGAACTGTCGCCCCAGCATTTT.

The sample holds one count of this clone. CDR3 coding DNA: TGTGCCAGCAGTCCCCGGGGGGGGACTGAAGCTTTCTTT. Translated: CASSPRGGTEAFF. This chain connects TRBV2 to TRBJ1-1, with a weak D call TRBD1 (5 bases). Germline V gene lookup returns CDR1 SNHLY and CDR2 FYNNEI. V lost 5 bases and J lost 5, with 12 bases in between. The length of the CDR3 is 13 residues.

The DNA for the CDR3 is TGTGCCAGCAGCGGCGGACAGGGAGTATTGGACGAGCAGTACTTC. It is translated as CASSGGQGVLDEQYF. The chain employs TRBV7-6 and TRBJ2-7; 8 nucleotides agree with TRBD1. Germline CDR1 and CDR2: SGHVS and FNYEAQ. The ends lost 5 bases at V and 5 bases at J; junction bases unmatched: 11. The CDR3 extends over 15 amino acids.

The J gene is TRBJ1-2, the V gene TRBV5-1; 12 bases are a match to TRBD1. CDR3 length: 16 amino acids. The ends lost 2 bases at V and 7 bases at J; junction bases unmatched: 9. The germline gives CDR1 SGHRS, CDR2 YFSETQ. The CDR3 coding sequence is TGCGCCAGCAGCTTAGTCCCGGGACAGGGGGCGCTTGGCTACACCTTC. Encoded protein: CASSLVPGQGALGYTF.

The chain employs TRBV7-9 and TRBJ1-1; D is ambiguous. CDR1 is SEHNR and CDR2 is FQNEAQ in the germline V gene (reference sequence). V lost 1 base and J 1 base, leaving 4 bases between the germline ends. This CDR3 is 13 amino acids long. CDR3 sequence (DNA): TGTGCCAGCAGCTTAGGGGCGAACACTGAAGCTTTCTTT. Its translation is CASSLGANTEAFF.

The V gene is TRBV2, the J gene TRBJ1-6; 7 bases align to TRBD1. Germline CDR1 SNHLY, CDR2 FYNNEI. Trimming cost V 5 bases and J 5 bases; bases outside gene matches: 3. The CDR3 is 14 residues long. The CDR3 protein is CASSTGADNSPLHF. In nucleotides, the CDR3 is TGTGCCAGCAGTACAGGGGCCGATAATTCACCCCTCCACTTT. Looking up the rest from reference TRBV2 and TRBJ1-6 gives the full variable domain: EPEVTQTPSHQVTQMGQEVILRCVPISNHLYFYWYRQILGQKVEFLVSFYNNEISEKSEIFDDQFSVERPDGSNFTLKIRSTKLEDSAMYFCASSTGADNSPLHFGNGTRLTVT.

In its sample, this clone was seen once. The chain couples TRBV6-6 to TRBJ1-1; tentative D call: TRBD1 (6 bases). Germline V gives CDR1 MNHNY, CDR2 SVGAGI (reference sequence). The CDR3 consists of 11 residues. V lost 6 bases, J lost 6 bases, and 8 bases lay in between. CDR3 in amino acids: CASSRQAEAFF. CDR3 DNA sequence: TGTGCCAGCAGCAGACAGGCTGAAGCTTTCTTT.

The chain employs TRBV6-5 and TRBJ1-1; TRBD1 might be the D (5 bases). The germline CDR1 and CDR2 sequences are MNHEY and SVGAGI. V lost 0 bases and J 5 bases, leaving 16 bases between the germline ends. The CDR3 length is 16 residues. The CDR3 coding sequence is TGTGCCAGCAGTTACTCGACAGTCCGGGTTCGGACTGAAGCTTTCTTT. Protein sequence: CASSYSTVRVRTEAFF.

The chain uses TRBV6-5 and TRBJ2-5, with 8 nucleotides matching TRBD2. This CDR3 is built from 16 residues. Trimming cost V 0 bases and J 5 bases; bases outside gene matches: 8. Germline V gives CDR1 MNHEY, CDR2 SVGAGI. The CDR3 DNA sequence: TGTGCCAGCAGTTACTCGCTAGCGGGTCCCCAGGAGACCCAGTACTTC. It translates to CASSYSLAGPQETQYF.

The CDR3 nucleotides read TGTGCCAGCAAAATTGGCGGGACGTATGCCTCCGAGCAGTACTTC. Its translation is CASKIGGTYASEQYF. The chain joins TRBV6-5 to TRBJ2-7, with D possibly matching TRBD2 (6 bases). Germline lookup yields CDR1 MNHEY and CDR2 SVGAGI. The CDR3 length is 15 residues. The ends were cut back, 7 bases at V and 6 bases at J, with 22 bases in the middle.

This clone has just a few counts. The chain links TRBV6-5 to TRBJ1-2; D gene uncertain. The CDR3 sequence is 15 residues long. Germline V gene sequence: CDR1 MNHEY, CDR2 SVGAGI. Between the trimmed V and J ends, which lost 5 bases and 5 bases, there was a span of 18 bases. This chain's CDR3 is CASSPGGRGGYGYTF. CDR3 nucleotide sequence: TGTGCCAGCAGTCCGGGAGGGAGAGGAGGTTATGGCTACACCTTC.

V gene TRBV29-1 combines with J gene TRBJ2-5, with 7 nucleotides matching TRBD1. The germline gives CDR1 SQVTM, CDR2 ANQGSEA. The CDR3 sequence is 12 residues long. Trimming took 6 bases from V and 2 from J; bases not matched to a gene: 3. The CDR3 DNA reads TGCAGCGTCTGGACAGGTCAAGAGACCCAGTACTTC. Residues: CSVWTGQETQYF.

This clone was detected only a few times. The CDR3 region has the DNA TGTGCCACCAGCAGAGGGGGACAGGACTACGAGCAGTACTTC. This translates into CATSRGGQDYEQYF. This chain links TRBV15 with TRBJ2-7; 8 nucleotides align to TRBD1. Germline V gene data show CDR1 as LNHNV and CDR2 as YYDKDF (reference sequence). The CDR3 consists of 14 residues. Unmatched junction bases numbered 2, after V lost 1 base and J lost 3 bases. The entire variable domain, with the rest obtained from reference TRBV15 and TRBJ2-7, is as follows: DAMVIQNPRYQVTQFGKPVTLSCSQTLNHNVMYWYQQKSSQAPKLLFHYYDKDFNNEADTPDNFQSRRPNTSFCFLDIRSPGLGDTAMYLCATSRGGQDYEQYFGPGTRLTVT.

The rearrangement joins TRBV29-1 to TRBJ1-1; maybe TRBD1 (5 bases). Trimming removed 3 bases from V and 8 bases from J, with 7 bases in between. Germline CDR1 is SQVTM and CDR2 is ANQGSEA. The CDR3 covers 10 residues. The CDR3 protein is CSVDRVEAFF. The CDR3 nucleotides are TGCAGCGTTGACAGGGTCGAAGCTTTCTTT.

J is TRBJ1-1 and V is TRBV19; TRBD1 matches 9 bases. The CDR3 runs to 15 residues. The V segment lost 6 bases and the J segment 10 bases; nucleotides outside the gene matches: 15. Germline V CDR1 and CDR2: LNHDA, SQIVND (reference sequence). For the CDR3, the DNA is TGTGCCAGTAGCCCAAGACGGGACAGGGTTTTACGAGCTTTCTTT. It is translated as CASSPRRDRVLRAFF.

With regard to this clone: At one of its ends the junction is not consistent with the germline gene, which may arise from a read error. V usage is TRBV4-1 and J usage is TRBJ1-5; the match to TRBD1 covers 7 bases. The germline gives CDR1 MGHRA, CDR2 YSYEKL. The CDR3 covers 12 residues. In DNA, the CDR3 is TGCGCCAGCAGCCAAGCGGGACAGCCCCAACATTTT. It is translated as CASSQAGQPQHF.

This sequence joins TRBV5-5 and TRBJ2-2, with D unresolved. Looked up from germline, CDR1 is SGHKS and CDR2 is YYEKEE (reference sequence). The CDR3 contains 14 residues. V dropped 3 bases and J dropped 7 bases, with 13 bases sitting between them. CDR3 sequence: CASSSERGFGELFF. The CDR3 coding sequence is TGTGCCAGCAGCTCGGAGAGAGGTTTCGGGGAGCTGTTTTTT.

The chain is built from TRBV7-3 and TRBJ2-7, with 12 positions matching TRBD1. Germline values: CDR1 SGHTA, CDR2 FQGTGA. The V and J ends lost 6 bases and 5 bases, in that order; junction bases with no gene match: 8. The CDR3 covers 15 residues. For the CDR3, the DNA is TGTGCCAGCAGTCGAACCGGGACAGGGGGCGACGAGCAGTACTTC. It encodes CASSRTGTGGDEQYF.

The chain combines TRBV7-3 with TRBJ2-2; 8 nucleotides line up with TRBD1. V was clipped by 6 bases and J by 4 bases; unmatched bases: 19. CDR1 and CDR2 from the germline V gene are SGHTA and FQGTGA. The CDR3 has 19 amino acids. CDR3 loop: CASSPPPDRDLRVTGELFF. The CDR3 bases are TGTGCCAGCAGTCCCCCCCCGGACAGGGACCTACGAGTCACCGGGGAGCTGTTTTTT.

The chain uses TRBV7-2 and TRBJ2-7; 12 nucleotides agree with TRBD2. Losses at the gene ends were 5 bases for V and 3 bases for J; bases not matched to a gene: 2. Per germline, CDR1 SGHTA and CDR2 FQGNSA. The CDR3 consists of 14 residues. CDR3 sequence: CASSPGLAGYEQYF. The DNA of the CDR3 is TGTGCCAGCAGCCCGGGACTAGCGGGCTACGAGCAGTACTTC.

The gene calls are TRBV6-5 and TRBJ2-7; D unclear. Trimming pared 4 bases from V and 3 bases from J, leaving 7 bases between. This CDR3 has 12 residues. Germline assignment: CDR1 MNHEY and CDR2 SVGAGI. The DNA of the CDR3 is TGTGCCAGCAGTTTCACAGTCTACGAGCAGTACTTC. Translation: CASSFTVYEQYF.

The gene calls are TRBV5-1 and TRBJ2-1; 11 bases fit TRBD1. V was pared by 0 bases and J by 6 bases, with 5 bases of the junction left unmatched. CDR1 and CDR2 from the germline V gene are SGHRS and YFSETQ. This CDR3 has 16 residues. CDR3 nucleotides: TGCGCCAGCAGCTTGGGGACAGGGGGCAGCGTCAATGAGCAGTTCTTC. Its translation: CASSLGTGGSVNEQFF.

The V gene is TRBV11-3, the J gene TRBJ2-1, with 7 bases that match TRBD2. The CDR3 runs to 14 residues. V dropped 4 bases and J dropped 3; count of bases not matched to a gene: 3. Germline assignment: CDR1 SGHNT and CDR2 YENEEA. The CDR3 loop is CASSSSGNYNEQFF. CDR3 nucleotides: TGTGCCAGCAGCTCTAGCGGAAACTACAATGAGCAGTTCTTC.

The chain couples TRBV23-1 to TRBJ2-7, with D perhaps matching TRBD2 (5 bases). Being an ORF, TRBV23-1 has a function that is uncertain. The CDR3 has 16 residues. The ends were cut back, 2 bases at V and 2 bases at J, with 16 bases in the middle. CDR3 in DNA: TGCGCCAGCAGTCAAACGCCCGGGGTCAAACCCTACGAGCAGTACTTC. As protein: CASSQTPGVKPYEQYF.

CDR3 coding DNA: TGCGCCAGCAGAGGACAGGGCTCAACTAATGAAAAACTGTTTTTT. Protein sequence: CASRGQGSTNEKLFF. The V call is TRBV4-1, the J call TRBJ1-4; 8 bases are shared with TRBD1. With V trimmed by 6 bases and J by 0 bases, 3 bases remained unmatched. Germline values: CDR1 MGHRA, CDR2 YSYEKL. The CDR3 length is 15 residues.